Listed below are T cell receptor beta chains from one sample, sequenced in a study of response to subunit inactivated influenza vaccine. MiXCR, applied by TCRdb to the RT-PCR reads, yields one record per CDR3 protein. Of around 650,000 distinct CDR3 sequences in the sample, approximately 14% were seen once. The sample was PBMCs from blood, taken less than 13 days after vaccination. These receptors all come from a man in his fifties who received an inactivated influenza vaccine. The CDR3 runs from the conserved cysteine through the conserved F or W. D genes are given only for firm matches. Rows may omit the clone size; those that give it use once, few, many or a size class.

V	D	J	size	CDR3	DNA
TRBV3-1	NA	TRBJ2-2	NA	CASSQGGRAGELFF	TGTGCCAGCAGCCAAGGCGGAAGGGCCGGGGAGCTGTTTTTT
TRBV6-1	NA	TRBJ2-1	few	CASSIGQRSYNEQFF	TGTGCCAGCAGTATAGGACAGCGCTCCTACAATGAGCAGTTCTTC
TRBV7-9	NA	TRBJ1-2	NA	CASSGGPGGYGYTF	TGTGCCAGCAGCGGCGGCCCCGGCGGCTATGGCTACACCTTC
TRBV3-1	TRBD2	TRBJ2-7	few	CASSQDARREGEQYF	TGTGCCAGCAGCCAAGACGCTCGAAGGGAGGGCGAGCAGTACTTC
TRBV19	NA	TRBJ1-6	NA	CASTLSGSYNSPLHF	TGTGCCAGTACCCTAAGCGGCTCCTATAATTCACCCCTCCACTTT
TRBV10-3	NA	TRBJ2-2	few	CATQVGENTGELFF	TGTGCCACCCAGGTGGGGGAGAACACCGGGGAGCTGTTTTTT
TRBV9	NA	TRBJ1-5	few	CASSVDGGHQPQHF	TGTGCCAGCAGCGTAGATGGGGGGCATCAGCCCCAGCATTTT
TRBV12-3/TRBV12-4	NA	TRBJ2-5	many	CASSVRGLGVETQYF	TGTGCCAGCAGCGTACGGGGGCTGGGTGTGGAGACCCAGTACTTC
TRBV13	NA	TRBJ1-1	NA	CASSRILGGEAFF	TGTGCCAGCAGCCGAATCCTGGGCGGTGAAGCTTTCTTT
TRBV5-4	NA	TRBJ2-5	NA	CASSAPGGRYETQYF	TGTGCCAGCAGCGCGCCGGGCGGCCGTTATGAGACCCAGTACTTC
TRBV5-1	NA	TRBJ2-7	NA	CASSRGPEQYF	TGCGCCAGCAGCCGCGGCCCCGAGCAGTACTTC
TRBV12-3/TRBV12-4	NA	TRBJ1-6	few	CASSKVGSYNSPLHF	TGTGCCAGCAGTAAGGTGGGCTCCTATAATTCACCCCTCCACTTT
TRBV20-1	NA	TRBJ2-5	few	CSAPDSSRTQETQYF	TGCAGTGCCCCGGACAGCTCCAGGACCCAAGAGACCCAGTACTTC
TRBV10-3	TRBD2	TRBJ2-7	NA	CAISEHVGGSYEQYF	TGTGCCATCAGTGAGCATGTGGGAGGGTCCTACGAGCAGTACTTC
TRBV21-1	NA	TRBJ2-4	NA	CASSKVPGTYKNIQYF	TGTGCCAGCAGCAAAGTGCCAGGGACGTACAAAAACATTCAGTACTTC
TRBV27	NA	TRBJ2-7	many	CASSLGTGANEQYF	TGTGCCAGCAGTTTAGGCACAGGAGCGAACGAGCAGTACTTC
TRBV4-2	NA	TRBJ1-6	many	CASSQVFAAGGDSPLHF	TGTGCCAGCAGCCAAGTGTTCGCGGCCGGGGGGGATTCACCCCTCCACTTT
TRBV20-1	TRBD1	TRBJ1-6	many	CSANRDRDSPLHF	TGCAGTGCTAACCGGGACAGGGACTCACCCCTCCACTTT
TRBV7-8	NA	TRBJ1-3	NA	CPSSLEAAGAGNTIYF	TGTCCCAGCAGCTTAGAGGCGGCGGGGGCTGGAAACACCATATATTTT
TRBV20-1	NA	TRBJ1-5	many	CSARDTNQPQHF	TGCAGTGCTAGAGATACAAATCAGCCCCAGCATTTT
TRBV7-8	NA	TRBJ1-2	few	CASSLQSPSSRGYGYTF	TGTGCCAGCAGCTTGCAATCTCCCTCCTCGCGGGGCTATGGCTACACCTTC